This TCR beta chain was identified during a study of breast tumors, draining lymph nodes, adjacent tissues. MiXCR was run by TCRdb on the multiplex PCR reads, yielding one entry per CDR3 protein. The data contain approximately 210,000 distinct CDR3 sequences, about a third of them singletons. The V and J ends lost 0 bases and 2 bases respectively, with 8 bases between them. CDR1 is LNHNV, CDR2 YYDKDF, per germline (reference sequence). CDR3 size: 15 residues. Samples came from axillary lymph nodes draining the breast cancer. This chain uses TRBV15 with TRBJ1-5; D is uncertain. The source of this sequence is a female donor with breast cancer. Some clones in this sample may be carry-over from other donors' samples. The specimen was axillary lymph node tissue. The CDR3 sequence: CATSRDGEGNQPQHF. The CDR3, as DNA: TGTGCCACCAGCAGAGATGGGGAGGGCAATCAGCCCCAGCATTTT.